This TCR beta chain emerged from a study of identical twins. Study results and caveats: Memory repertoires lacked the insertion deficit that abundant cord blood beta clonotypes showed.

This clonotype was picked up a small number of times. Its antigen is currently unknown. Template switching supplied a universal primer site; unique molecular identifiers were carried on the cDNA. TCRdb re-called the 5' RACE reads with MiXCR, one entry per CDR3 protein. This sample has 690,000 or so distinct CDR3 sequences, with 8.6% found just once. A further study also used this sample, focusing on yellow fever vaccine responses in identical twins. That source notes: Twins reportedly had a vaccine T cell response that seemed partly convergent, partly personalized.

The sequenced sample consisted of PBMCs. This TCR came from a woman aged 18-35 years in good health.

The CDR3 nucleotides are TGTGCCAGCAGTTACTCAGGGGCTAGCGGGATCAATGAGCAGTTCTTC. It is translated as CASSYSGASGINEQFF. The chain uses TRBV6-2 or TRBV6-3 and TRBJ2-1; TRBD2 agrees at 9 bases. This CDR3 region has 16 residues. J gave up 6 bases and V 0 bases, and 6 bases lay outside the gene matches. Germline V gene data show CDR1 as MNHEY and CDR2 as SVGEGT.